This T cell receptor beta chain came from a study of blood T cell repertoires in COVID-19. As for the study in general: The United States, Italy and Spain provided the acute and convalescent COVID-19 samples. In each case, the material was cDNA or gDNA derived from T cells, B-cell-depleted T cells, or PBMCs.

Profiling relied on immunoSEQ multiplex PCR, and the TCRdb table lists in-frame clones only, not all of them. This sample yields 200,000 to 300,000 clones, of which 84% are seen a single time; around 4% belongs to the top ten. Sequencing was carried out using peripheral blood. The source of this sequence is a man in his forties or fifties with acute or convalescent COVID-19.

The CDR3 is CASSHEGQPQHF. In DNA, the CDR3 is TGTGCCAGCAGCCATGAGGGTCAGCCCCAGCATTTT. The rearrangement joins TRBV3-1 (or the pseudogene TRBV3-2) to TRBJ1-5; no definite D call. Trimming took off 3 bases at V and 6 bases at J, with 6 bases between the two ends. CDR1 is LGHDT, CDR2 YNNKEL, per germline (reference sequence). This CDR3 is built from 12 residues.